The 28 T cell receptor beta chains below all came from one sample that was sequenced in a study of vaccination and CD4 T cells after COVID-19 (dated by TCRdb to the early 2020s). These receptors' targets are unknown. Library creation used PCR. Sequencing was performed on an Illumina iSeq 100. DNA from cultured CD4+ T cells was subjected to TCR sequencing with the Oncomine TCR Beta short-read assay at the Johns Hopkins FTIC core. Starting from the raw public reads, TCRdb applied fastp trimming at Q25, assembled clones with MiXCR and retained in-frame beta chains. Every entry covers one CDR3 protein and lists the most common genes and DNA from its rows. The sample includes some 18,000 distinct CDR3 sequences, with about 70% observed a single time. Jointly, the top ten make up around 6% of the sample. The sample's treatment or condition label is to be understood as: roughly 10-day PBMC culture with coronavirus spike peptide pools or control peptides (ViraFEST assay).

Sequenced input: CD4+ T cells from blood, cultured in vitro. Every receptor here comes from a human donor who had recovered from COVID-19.

The V and J genes are TRBV11-2 and TRBJ2-4; TRBD1 is a possible D gene (5 bases). V lost 5 bases, J lost 5 bases, and 7 bases lay in between. The CDR3 covers 12 residues. Looked up from germline, CDR1 is SGHAT and CDR2 is FQNNGV. The DNA for the CDR3 is TGTGCCAGCAGCCTACAGGAAAACATTCAGTACTTC. Protein product: CASSLQENIQYF.

The chain links TRBV11-2 to TRBJ1-5; the match to TRBD1 covers 8 bases. The CDR3 runs to 15 residues. Germline V gives CDR1 SGHAT, CDR2 FQNNGV. Unmatched junction bases numbered 8, after V lost 3 bases and J lost 7 bases. Here the CDR3 reads CASSFQQGGGQPQHF. The CDR3 DNA reads TGTGCCAGCAGCTTCCAACAGGGGGGAGGGCAGCCCCAGCATTTT.

The chain is built from TRBV20-1 and TRBJ2-5; TRBD2 matches at 9 bases. V shed 1 base, J shed 4 bases, and the junction held 7 bases outside the gene matches. The CDR3 loop spans 15 amino acids. CDR1 DFQATT and CDR2 SNEGSKA come from the germline V gene (reference sequence). CDR3 amino acids: CSARVPGTSLETQYF. In DNA form, the CDR3 reads TGCAGTGCTAGAGTCCCCGGGACTAGCCTAGAGACCCAGTACTTC.

This chain joins TRBV19 and TRBJ1-5; maybe TRBD1 (6 bases). This CDR3 has 16 residues. CDR1 and CDR2 (germline): LNHDA, SQIVND (reference sequence). V lost 5 bases and J 6 bases, leaving 20 bases between the germline ends. CDR3 sequence (DNA): TGTGCCAGTAGTCCCGGGTCCCCGGGGGGCGGTCAGCCCCAGCATTTT. This encodes CASSPGSPGGGQPQHF.

The chain employs TRBV7-2 and TRBJ2-5, with 10 bases aligning to TRBD2. Germline V gene data show CDR1 as SGHTA and CDR2 as FQGNSA. Trimming removed 4 bases from V and 8 bases from J; junction bases left unmatched: 10. The CDR3 contains 15 residues. Written as DNA, the CDR3 is TGTGCCAGCAGCTCAACGGGCTTAGCGGGAGGTACCCAGTACTTC. Translated: CASSSTGLAGGTQYF. Full variable domain (missing parts from reference TRBV7-2 and TRBJ2-5): GAGVSQSPSNKVTEKGKDVELRCDPISGHTALYWYRQSLGQGLEFLIYFQGNSAPDKSGLPSDRFSAERTGGSVSTLTIQRTQQEDSAVYLCASSSTGLAGGTQYFGPGTRLLVL.

The chain joins TRBV27 to TRBJ2-3; 9 bases line up with TRBD1. CDR3 size: 15 residues. Germline assignment: CDR1 MNHEY and CDR2 SMNVEV (reference sequence). V shed 4 bases and J 6 bases; nucleotides not matched to a gene: 8. The CDR3 spells CASSSQGAGRDTQYF. The DNA of the CDR3 is TGTGCCAGCAGTTCACAGGGGGCGGGACGGGATACGCAGTATTTT.

The chain joins TRBV19 to TRBJ1-6; the D is unclear. Trimming pared 5 bases from V and 10 bases from J, leaving 18 bases between. CDR1 is LNHDA, CDR2 SQIVND, per germline (reference sequence). The CDR3 is 15 amino acids. CDR3 in amino acids: CASSVQRGLGSPLHF. The CDR3 DNA reads TGTGCCAGTAGTGTGCAGAGAGGTCTAGGATCACCCCTCCACTTT.

The chain combines TRBV2 with TRBJ1-1, with unresolved D. Germline V gene data show CDR1 as SNHLY and CDR2 as FYNNEI. This CDR3 is 14 amino acids long. Deletions cut 8 bases from V and 0 bases from J, with 13 bases between. The CDR3, as DNA: TGTGCCAGCTCCCCCTGGGCCTTGAACACTGAAGCTTTCTTT. The encoded protein is CASSPWALNTEAFF.

The chain couples TRBV11-2 to TRBJ2-3; the D gene is possibly TRBD2 (6 bases). This CDR3 has 14 residues. CDR1 is SGHAT and CDR2 is FQNNGV in the germline V gene. Between the trimmed V and J ends, which lost 3 bases and 3 bases, there was a span of 10 bases. CDR3 residues: CASSFSGATDTQYF. The CDR3 DNA sequence: TGTGCCAGCAGCTTTTCGGGAGCTACAGATACGCAGTATTTT. The complete variable domain, with remaining parts taken from reference TRBV11-2 and TRBJ2-3, reads EAGVAQSPRYKIIEKRQSVAFWCNPISGHATLYWYQQILGQGPKLLIQFQNNGVVDDSQLPKDRFSAERLKGVDSTLKIQPAKLEDSAVYLCASSFSGATDTQYFGPGTRLTVL.

This clonotype was observed once. This sequence joins TRBV12-3 or TRBV12-4 and TRBJ1-2, with no clear D. The germline V and J ends were trimmed by 3 bases and 6 bases, with 23 bases remaining between them. The CDR3 consists of 17 residues. This CDR3 is CASSFRPDRAVVHGYTF. The CDR3 DNA follows: TGTGCCAGCAGTTTCCGCCCGGACCGGGCCGTAGTACATGGCTACACCTTC.

The chain couples TRBV19 to TRBJ2-3; D remains ambiguous. Trimming removed 7 bases at V and 4 bases at J, with 15 bases between. The germline CDR1 and CDR2 sequences are LNHDA and SQIVND (reference sequence). The CDR3 contains 14 residues. For the CDR3, the DNA is TGTGCCAGTAAGCGAGGCTCCCGGGCAGATACGCAGTATTTT. Translated, it gives CASKRGSRADTQYF.

The DNA for the CDR3 is TGTGCCAGCAGTCCTGGACAGGGAAAAGTGAACACTGAAGCTTTCTTT. Protein sequence: CASSPGQGKVNTEAFF. The chain has TRBV27 and TRBJ1-1, with 8 bases lining up with TRBD1. The V gene's germline CDR1 is MNHEY and CDR2 SMNVEV (reference sequence). The CDR3 loop spans 16 amino acids. V shed 5 bases and J 0 bases; nucleotides not matched to a gene: 8.

The J gene is TRBJ1-1, the V gene TRBV28; D is possibly TRBD1 (5 bases). V was pared by 2 bases and J by 1 base, with 11 bases between. The germline gives CDR1 MDHEN, CDR2 SYDVKM. The CDR3 extends over 15 amino acids. The CDR3 DNA sequence: TGTGCCAGCAGTTTAGGGGGGAGGGCGAACACTGAAGCTTTCTTT. This codes for CASSLGGRANTEAFF.

This clonotype has more than one count but fewer than ten. The chain combines TRBV20-1 with TRBJ2-6, with TRBD2 matching 7 bases. V trimming: 0 bases; J trimming: 0 bases; junction bases outside the gene matches: 8. CDR3 length equals 18 residues. Germline V CDR1 and CDR2: DFQATT, SNEGSKA (reference sequence). CDR3 amino acids: CSARDWASGSSGANVLTF. The CDR3 DNA follows: TGCAGTGCTAGAGATTGGGCTAGCGGCAGCTCTGGGGCCAACGTCCTGACTTTC.

This clonotype appeared a single time. The rearrangement uses TRBV27 and TRBJ1-1, with D unresolved. Germline V gene sequence: CDR1 MNHEY, CDR2 SMNVEV (reference sequence). The CDR3 is made up of 15 amino acids. V was clipped by 5 bases and J by 0 bases, with 13 bases between them. Written as DNA, the CDR3 is TGTGCCAGCAGTCTAGGCCGGAACATGAACACTGAAGCTTTCTTT. Residues: CASSLGRNMNTEAFF.

This sequence joins TRBV6-2 or TRBV6-3 and TRBJ1-5; perhaps TRBD1 as D (6 bases). V was pared by 4 bases and J by 2 bases, with 15 bases between. The germline V gene encodes CDR1 MNHEY and CDR2 SVGEGT. The CDR3 is 16 residues long. CDR3 region: CASSFWGAGGNQPQHF. As DNA, the CDR3 is TGTGCCAGCAGTTTTTGGGGGGCCGGGGGCAATCAGCCCCAGCATTTT.

This clonotype has more than one count but fewer than ten. V and J are TRBV6-5 and TRBJ1-5; D is possibly TRBD1 (5 bases). V was pared by 2 bases and J by 2 bases, with 10 bases between. Per the germline V gene, CDR1 is MNHEY and CDR2 is SVGAGI. The CDR3 is made up of 15 amino acids. CDR3 sequence: CASSYRRGGNQPQHF. The DNA of the CDR3 is TGTGCCAGCAGTTACCGACGGGGGGGCAATCAGCCCCAGCATTTT.

The chain recombines TRBV5-4 with TRBJ2-5, with 7 bases that match TRBD2. Germline lookup yields CDR1 SGHNT and CDR2 YYREEE (reference sequence). V shed 0 bases, J shed 2 bases, and the junction held 1 base outside the gene matches. CDR3 length: 14 residues. The CDR3 is CASSLVGGQETQYF. CDR3 sequence (DNA): TGTGCCAGCAGCTTGGTGGGAGGGCAAGAGACCCAGTACTTC. Filled out from reference TRBV5-4 and TRBJ2-5, the complete variable domain reads ETGVTQSPTHLIKTRGQQVTLRCSSQSGHNTVSWYQQALGQGPQFIFQYYREEENGRGNFPPRFSGLQFPNYSSELNVNALELDDSALYLCASSLVGGQETQYFGPGTRLLVL.

The chain is built from TRBV6-2 or TRBV6-3 and TRBJ1-3; D ambiguous. Trimming pared 2 bases from V and 0 bases from J, leaving 5 bases between. Germline lookup yields CDR1 MNHEY and CDR2 SVGEGT. CDR3 size: 14 residues. The CDR3 region has the DNA TGTGCCAGCAGTTACGGCAGCTCTGGAAACACCATATATTTT. Translated, it gives CASSYGSSGNTIYF.

The sample holds a few counts of this clonotype. The J gene is TRBJ1-5, the V gene TRBV6-1; D is ambiguous. The CDR3 has 14 residues. The V gene lost 5 bases and the J gene lost 8 bases, with 16 bases spanning the gap. Germline V gene lookup returns CDR1 MNHNS and CDR2 SASEGT. The CDR3 spells CASSPLQRGEPQHF. CDR3 DNA: TGTGCCAGCAGTCCCCTACAGCGTGGGGAGCCCCAGCATTTT.

The CDR3 loop is CRAEKLGVQETQYF. CDR3 sequence (DNA): TGCAGGGCAGAAAAACTAGGGGTTCAAGAGACCCAGTACTTC. The gene calls are TRBV20-1 and TRBJ2-5; D might be TRBD1 or TRBD2, each matching 5 bases. The CDR3 length is 14 residues. The germline CDR1 and CDR2 sequences are DFQATT and SNEGSKA (reference sequence).

The chain combines TRBV19 with TRBJ1-2, with TRBD1 identical over 7 bases. This CDR3 has 14 residues. Germline V CDR1 and CDR2: LNHDA, SQIVND (reference sequence). The junction had 8 bases not matched to a gene; V was cut back by 3 bases and J by 7 bases. Here the CDR3 DNA reads TGTGCCAGTAGTATGGGCGGGACAGTTATTGGCTACACCTTC. Amino acid sequence: CASSMGGTVIGYTF. The full variable domain, its missing parts supplied by reference TRBV19 and TRBJ1-2, is DGGITQSPKYLFRKEGQNVTLSCEQNLNHDAMYWYRQDPGQGLRLIYYSQIVNDFQKGDIAEGYSVSREKKESFPLTVTSAQKNPTAFYLCASSMGGTVIGYTFGSGTRLTVV.

This chain links TRBV20-1 with TRBJ2-3; D is perhaps TRBD2 (5 bases). The germline V gene has CDR1 DFQATT and CDR2 SNEGSKA (reference sequence). CDR3 length equals 15 residues. The ends were cut back, 0 bases at V and 2 bases at J, with 12 bases in the middle. CDR3 protein: CSARDGSLATDTQYF. The CDR3 DNA is TGCAGTGCTAGAGATGGTTCGCTAGCCACAGATACGCAGTATTTT.

On this clonotype: The junction shows a germline mismatch at one end, possibly a read error. The V gene is TRBV6-4, the J gene TRBJ2-5; D is perhaps TRBD1 (5 bases). Germline V gene lookup returns CDR1 MRHNA and CDR2 SNTAGT. The CDR3 length is 15 residues. This CDR3 reads CAISESTDNQETQYF. CDR3 bases: TGTGCCATCAGTGAGTCCACGGACAACCAAGAGACCCAGTACTTC.

This sequence joins TRBV28 and TRBJ2-5; D might be TRBD2 (6 bases). CDR1 and CDR2 from the germline V gene are MDHEN and SYDVKM. The length of the CDR3 is 16 residues. V was shortened by 6 bases and J by 5 bases, with 22 bases between the two germline ends. CDR3 coding DNA: TGTGCCAGCAGAGCAATATCCGGGACTCTGGGGGAGACCCAGTACTTC. It codes for CASRAISGTLGETQYF.

This clonotype was seen a handful of times. J is TRBJ2-3 and V is TRBV7-2; TRBD1 is a possible D gene (6 bases). The CDR3 length is 15 residues. CDR1 SGHTA and CDR2 FQGNSA come from the germline V gene. The V and J ends lost 2 bases and 0 bases respectively, with 9 bases between them. The CDR3 DNA follows: TGTGCCAGCAGCTTACGCGGACAGAGCACAGATACGCAGTATTTT. Protein product: CASSLRGQSTDTQYF.

V gene TRBV6-1 combines with J gene TRBJ2-5; D is perhaps TRBD2 (6 bases). V was shortened by 4 bases and J by 5 bases, with 26 bases between the two germline ends. The germline V gene has CDR1 MNHNS and CDR2 SASEGT. This CDR3 is built from 18 residues. DNA of the CDR3: TGTGCCAGCAGTGTTTTGACGGGGACTCGCCGAAGGAAGGAGACCCAGTACTTC. This sequence encodes CASSVLTGTRRRKETQYF.

The rearrangement joins TRBV6-5 to TRBJ2-6; D is perhaps TRBD2 (6 bases). The CDR3 length is 18 residues. The germline V gene has CDR1 MNHEY and CDR2 SVGAGI. V was trimmed by 0 bases and J by 4 bases, leaving 16 bases between them. The DNA for the CDR3 is TGTGCCAGCAGTTACTCGCTCAGGAGGGCGGAAGGGGCCAACGTCCTGACTTTC. This codes for CASSYSLRRAEGANVLTF.